This entry lists 8 T cell receptor beta chains sequenced from one sample in a study of molecular identifiers for immune sequencing clone quantification (dated by TCRdb to between 2017 and 2018). Libraries were built with PCR. These reads were obtained on an Illumina HiSeq 4000. TCRdb trimmed the raw reads at Q25, called clones with MiXCR and kept productive beta chains. One record per CDR3 amino acid sequence lists the most common genes and DNA. For this sample there are 85,000 to 100,000 distinct CDR3 sequences; under 25% appear just once. More than 0.85% of the sample rests with the top ten. Sequencing was carried out using naive CD8+ T cells from blood, with Jurkat cell RNA spiked in. What the cell subset or site label conveys for this sample: FACS-sorted CD8+CD4-CCR7+CD45RA+ naive T cells. These receptors came from a human donor in good health. Some libraries in this study had Jurkat cell RNA spiked in.

A few counts support this clonotype. The chain is built from TRBV27 and TRBJ2-3; D is unresolved. The ends were cut back, 5 bases at V and 3 bases at J, with 15 bases in the middle. The V gene's germline CDR1 is MNHEY and CDR2 SMNVEV (reference sequence). CDR3 length: 15 amino acids. This chain's CDR3 is CASSLIWVGTDTQYF. In nucleotides, the CDR3 is TGTGCCAGCAGTCTAATTTGGGTGGGGACAGATACGCAGTATTTT.

Remarks on this clonotype: The junction departs from the called germline gene at one end, perhaps through a read error. This rearrangement joins TRBV4-1 to TRBJ1-4; D remains unclear. Germline CDR1 reads MGHRA; CDR2 reads YSYEKL. The CDR3 totals 15 residues. CDR3 amino acids: CASSQDGATNEKLFF. CDR3 DNA: TGCGCCAGCAGCCAAGACGGCGCAACTAATGAAAAACTGTTCTTT.

The chain is built from TRBV4-3 and TRBJ1-5; D is unclear. Germline CDR1 and CDR2: LGHNA and YSLEER. V lost 2 bases to trimming and J lost 3 bases, with 14 bases between them. CDR3 size: 16 residues. The DNA of the CDR3 is TGCGCCAGCAGCCAAAATCGGGCAGTTCTCAATCAGCCCCAGCATTTT. It codes for CASSQNRAVLNQPQHF.

This clonotype came up many times. The V gene is TRBV6-2 or TRBV6-3, the J gene TRBJ2-3, with D possibly called TRBD1 or TRBD2 (5 bases each). CDR3 size: 15 residues. V gave up 4 bases and J gave up 2 bases, with 13 bases separating them. Germline V gene data show CDR1 as MNHEY and CDR2 as SVGEGT. CDR3 loop: CASSLDGTHTDTQYF. The CDR3 nucleotides read TGTGCCAGCAGTTTAGACGGGACGCACACAGATACGCAGTATTTT.

This clonotype occurred many times. V and J are TRBV6-5 and TRBJ1-4, with TRBD1 matching 9 bases. Germline CDR1 and CDR2: MNHEY and SVGAGI. The CDR3 length is 14 residues. J lost 6 bases, V lost 7 bases, and 6 bases had no gene match. The CDR3 region is CASKPGQGHEKLFF. The CDR3 DNA sequence: TGTGCCAGCAAGCCGGGACAGGGACATGAAAAACTGTTTTTT.

This clonotype occurred a few times. This rearrangement joins TRBV29-1 to TRBJ2-1, with D possibly TRBD2 on 5 matching bases. The V end lost 1 base, the J end lost 9 bases, and 16 bases lay between the germline ends. This CDR3 region has 14 residues. CDR1 is SQVTM and CDR2 is ANQGSEA in the germline V gene. The CDR3 DNA reads TGCAGCGTTGAAGCATGGGAGTGGGGTGGTGAGCAGTTCTTC. Its protein is CSVEAWEWGGEQFF.

With regard to this clonotype: Possible read error: a much larger clone is one base away. The rearrangement links TRBV27 to TRBJ2-3; 9 nucleotides agree with TRBD2. This CDR3 spans 12 amino acids. The V gene's germline CDR1 is MNHEY and CDR2 SMNVEV (reference sequence). CDR3 coding DNA: TGTGCCAGCGGGACTAGCTCAGATATGCAGTATTTT. Translated, it gives CASGTSSDMQYF.

This rearrangement joins TRBV12-3 or TRBV12-4 to TRBJ2-1; TRBD1 might be the D (5 bases). V was cut by 4 bases and J by 0 bases, with 10 bases left in between. The CDR3 covers 15 residues. The CDR3 here is CASSSTGYSYNEQFF. The CDR3 nucleotides are TGTGCCAGCAGTTCCACAGGATACTCCTACAATGAGCAGTTCTTC.